Listed here is a single TCR beta chain. Its recognized antigen is unknown. Per-base qualities were not stored, and no clone one base away is much larger. These data belong to a study of blood T cell repertoires in COVID-19 (dated by TCRdb to the early 2020s). The study in broad terms: Samples covering the acute and convalescent phases of COVID-19 were provided by collaborators in the United States, Italy and Spain. Where available, HLA class I and class II types were taken from metadata supplied by the sample provider and were not determined by assay-based typing. The prospective study material was composed of cDNA or gDNA derived from T cells, B-cell-depleted T cells, or PBMCs. The samples were drawn from two sources: the first 160 participants of the ongoing ImmuneRACE study, and fewer than 1,500 subjects contributed by 6 global collaborators. Deeply sampled blood TCRbeta repertoires from subjects exposed to, actively infected with, or recovered from COVID-19 were included in the dataset. The repertoires were released in a freely available public database meant as a resource for research on the immune response to SARS-CoV-2. Sample metadata almost always included a de-identified subject ID, COVID-19 status, age in years and sex. The investigation overall reported the following: The amount of clinical and demographic metadata varied by source and participant and was provided uncurated.

TCRbeta CDR3 regions were amplified from genomic DNA by means of the immunoSEQ Assay, a bias-controlled multiplex PCR. Processing in the source paper ran as follows. The number of nucleated cells in each sample was estimated from the amplification of reference gene primers within the assay. To quantify the absolute abundance of each unique TCRbeta CDR3 rearrangement, sequence reads were collapsed and filtered. For each sample, productive Simpson clonality was calculated as the square root of Simpson's diversity index over productive rearrangements. TCRdb took this table from immuneACCESS and kept in-frame rearrangements with V and J called. Such tables lack part of the clones; where checked against another copy, unresolved V genes explain under half of the gap, and the rest is unexplained. From that table come the V and J calls and clone size; the DNA was used to work out D and trimming. The table for this sample lists about 130,000 clones; approximately 85% of them were counted only once. In total, the top ten clones hold around 3.2% of the sample.

Inclusive of the bounding cysteine and phenylalanine, the CDR3 is 13 residues long. CDR3 DNA only is kept here, 39 bases in frame from base 1. V ends up 6 bases short and J 5 bases short, with an unmatched junction base count of 3. CDR1 and CDR2 were assigned from the germline V gene as MDHEN and SYDVKM. At one collaborating source in Seattle, patients were enrolled during active infection and were followed longitudinally through the course of disease. Whole blood was collected in K2EDTA tubes by collaborating institutions according to the institutions' own protocols. For TCRbeta analysis, collaborator samples were shipped as frozen whole blood, as isolated PBMCs, or as DNA extracted from either sample type.

The clonotype comes from a woman of 80 years or more with COVID-19, enrolled during active disease. The chain employs TRBV28 and TRBJ2-7, with 11 bases matching TRBD2. Sequencing was performed on peripheral blood. The nucleotide sequence reads TGTGCCAGCAGGACTAGCGGGAACCACGAGCAGTACTTC. This is translated as CASRTSGNHEQYF.